A selection of T cell receptor beta chains follows, all from one sample in a study of blood T cell repertoires in COVID-19. The data were produced by immunoSEQ multiplex PCR, yet TCRdb's version contains in-frame clones alone and is incomplete. The table has under 150,000 clones, around 87% seen once; the top ten hold 15% to 20%. Sequenced: peripheral blood. The source is a woman in her fifties or sixties who had recovered from COVID-19. The CDR3 runs from the conserved cysteine through the conserved F or W. Clone size, where shown, is once, few, many, or a class for clones that have expanded.

15	TRBV5-5	TRBJ1-4	.	CASSRGTPTNEKLFF
14	TRBV6-5	TRBJ1-5	.	CASKGTGINQPQHF
16	TRBV24-1	TRBJ1-1	.	CATLTPNRLMNTEAFF
17	TRBV11-3	TRBJ2-7	.	CASSLDVGRVSSYEQYF
15	TRBV27	TRBJ1-5	.	CASSLWWASNQPQHF
14	TRBV5-1	TRBJ1-4	.	CASSLTGSNEKLFF
17	TRBV7-9	TRBJ2-1	.	CASSSTFDRGRDHEQFF
14	TRBV30	TRBJ2-7	.	CAWSEHRGYYEQYF
15	TRBV6-5	TRBJ2-7	.	CATYLAGTGIYEQYF
14	TRBV18	TRBJ2-7	.	CASSPPGGGYEQYF
15	TRBV2	TRBJ1-3	.	CASSRTGGSGNTIYF
13	TRBV19	TRBJ2-1	.	CASSYGSSYEQFF
13	TRBV5-1	TRBJ2-1	.	CASSLLGEPEQFF
15	TRBV19	TRBJ1-1	few	CASSDPRVANTEAFF
17	TRBV9	TRBJ2-3	.	CASSVGLAGGPTDTQYF
15	TRBV5-1	TRBJ2-2	.	CASSLRAGVTGELFF
13	TRBV5-8	TRBJ2-2	.	CASSQSRTGELFF
16	TRBV11-2	TRBJ2-7	.	CASSARQSWDSYEQYF
14	TRBV6-5	TRBJ2-3	.	CASHIGGDTDTQYF
12	TRBV29-1	TRBJ2-3	once	CSVEGPSDTQYF